These T cell receptor beta chains were read from a single sample in a study of blood T cell repertoires in COVID-19. The table came from immunoSEQ multiplex PCR; TCRdb's copy has only in-frame clones and leaves some out. The sample holds 70,000 or so clones, approximately 75% seen once. The sequencing input was peripheral blood. The receptors here all came from a human donor in a cohort sampled during active COVID-19. Both conserved end residues are part of each CDR3. D genes are given only for firm matches. Size is stated for part of the rows, as once, few or many counts, or as a class when the clone is expanded.

>TRBD1|TRBV14|.|TRBJ2-1
TGTGCCAGCAGCCAATGGACAGGGACCCGAGTGACCTACAATGAGCAGTTCTTC
CASSQWTGTRVTYNEQFF
>TRBD1|TRBV27|.|TRBJ1-4
TGTGCCAGCAGTTTTGCACAGGGGACTTCTGAAAAACTGTTTTTT
CASSFAQGTSEKLFF
>.|TRBV6-6|.|TRBJ2-6
TGTGCCAGCAAGAGCTTTGGGGCCAACGTCCTGACTTTC
CASKSFGANVLTF
>TRBD2|TRBV5-4|.|TRBJ2-7
TGTGCCAGCACTAGCGGGGGGAACCACGAGCAGTACTTC
CASTSGGNHEQYF
>TRBD1|TRBV10-1|once|TRBJ2-5
TGCGCCAGCAGTGAGTCGGGACAGGGAAAAGAGACCCAGTACTTC
CASSESGQGKETQYF
>.|TRBV6-6|once|TRBJ2-7
TGTGCCAGCAGTCTCGCCTTAGGGACTTCAAGCACCTACGAGCAGTACTTC
CASSLALGTSSTYEQYF
>.|TRBV28|.|TRBJ1-5
TGTGCCAGCAGTTTATGGGAGGGGACCTCCAATCAGCCCCAGCATTTT
CASSLWEGTSNQPQHF
>TRBD2|TRBV3-1/TRBV3-2|.|TRBJ2-1
TGTGCCAGCAGCCAAGTGGGCGGGGGGGCGGAGCAGTTCTTC
CASSQVGGGAEQFF
>TRBD1|TRBV24-1|.|TRBJ2-2
TGTGCCACCAGCCCTGGACAGGTACTAACCGGGGAGCTGTTTTTT
CATSPGQVLTGELFF
>.|TRBV10-1|once|TRBJ1-5
TGCGCCAGCAGTGATTCCAGGGTCGTTACCAATCAGCCCCAGCATTTT
CASSDSRVVTNQPQHF
>.|TRBV19|many|TRBJ1-5
TGTGCCAGTAGCCTCCGCGGGCTTACAGGGTCGATTAGGAGCCAGCCCCAGCATTTT
CASSLRGLTGSIRSQPQHF
>.|TRBV27|.|TRBJ2-5
TGTGCCAGCTTTGACCCGGAGGGGACCCAGTACTTC
CASFDPEGTQYF
>.|TRBV2|.|TRBJ2-3
TGTGCCAGCAGTGAGGCAGGGGTCGCAGATACGCAGTATTTT
CASSEAGVADTQYF
>TRBD1|TRBV6-5|few|TRBJ1-1
TGTGCCAGCAGAGACAGGGCGGCCACTGAAGCTTTCTTT
CASRDRAATEAFF
>TRBD1|TRBV10-2|.|TRBJ2-5
TGCGCCAGCAGTGAACCGGGACAGGGGGGAGAGACCCAGTACTTC
CASSEPGQGGETQYF
>.|TRBV19|.|TRBJ2-3
TGTGCCAGCCGGGAGTCAGGGGATACGCAGTATTTT
CASRESGDTQYF
>TRBD1|TRBV10-3|.|TRBJ2-3
TGTGCCATCAGTGAGTCCGGACAGGATGTCACAGATACGCAGTATTTT
CAISESGQDVTDTQYF
>TRBD2|TRBV5-4|.|TRBJ2-5
TGTGCCAGCAGGGGACTAGCGGAAGAGACCCAGTACTTC
CASRGLAEETQYF
>.|TRBV2|.|TRBJ1-2
TGTGCCAGCAGTTCAGAGACAGGCCTCTATGGCTACACCTTC
CASSSETGLYGYTF
>TRBD1|TRBV9|.|TRBJ1-1
TGTGCCAGCAGCCCCTGGACAGGGGCGAACACTGAAGCTTTCTTT
CASSPWTGANTEAFF
>.|TRBV5-4|.|TRBJ1-5
TGTGCCAGCAGCGTGGACTCGAGCAATCAGCCCCAGCATTTT
CASSVDSSNQPQHF
>TRBD2|TRBV28|.|TRBJ2-1
TGTGCCAGCAGTTTAGAGACTAGCGCGTACAATGAGCAGTTCTTC
CASSLETSAYNEQFF
>.|TRBV7-2|.|TRBJ1-2
TGTGCCAGCAGCTCGTTAGGGGTACGTGGCTACACCTTC
CASSSLGVRGYTF
>.|TRBV9|.|TRBJ2-5
TGTGCCAGCAGCGTAGATGTTGGAGGGGGGGCTAGGGAGACCCAGTACTTC
CASSVDVGGGARETQYF
>.|TRBV7-9|.|TRBJ2-2
TGTGCCAGCAGCTATCGCGGGGCGAACACCGGGGAGCTGTTTTTT
CASSYRGANTGELFF
>TRBD1|TRBV3-1/TRBV3-2|once|TRBJ2-5
TGTGCCAGCAGCCCCGGGACAGGTCGACTTGAGACCCAGTACTTC
CASSPGTGRLETQYF
>.|TRBV25-1|few|TRBJ2-7
TGTGCCAGCAGTGAACCCCAAGCGCCCAACGAGCAGTACTTC
CASSEPQAPNEQYF
>.|TRBV2|many|TRBJ2-7
TGTGCCAGCAGTGAAGGCGGGACCGTATCCTCCTACGAGCAGTACTTC
CASSEGGTVSSYEQYF
>TRBD2|TRBV15|.|TRBJ2-1
TGTGCCTACGGGACTAGCCTCTCTGAGCAGTTCTTC
CAYGTSLSEQFF
>TRBD1|TRBV3-1/TRBV3-2|many|TRBJ1-5
TGTGCCAGCAGCCCGGGACAGGGACGATATAGCAATCAGCCCCAGCATTTT
CASSPGQGRYSNQPQHF
>.|TRBV6-6|few|TRBJ2-5
TGTGCCAGCAGGGACCCAGCGGGTAGCGAGACCCAGTACTTC
CASRDPAGSETQYF
>TRBD2|TRBV5-1|once|TRBJ2-1
TGCGCCAGCAGCTTGGCCGTTCTAGCGGGAGTTAATGAGCAGTTCTTC
CASSLAVLAGVNEQFF
>TRBD1|TRBV24-1|.|TRBJ2-6
TGTGCCACCAGTGAAGGGGGACAGCTTAGCTCTGGGGCCAACGTCCTGACTTTC
CATSEGGQLSSGANVLTF
>TRBD2|TRBV7-2|few|TRBJ2-3
TGTGCCAGCAGCTTAAACGTAGCGGGGGGCTTCACAGATACGCAGTATTTT
CASSLNVAGGFTDTQYF
>.|TRBV30|.|TRBJ1-3
TGTGCCTGGAGGGGGCCTGGAAACACCATATATTTT
CAWRGPGNTIYF
>TRBD1|TRBV19|.|TRBJ2-7
TGTGCCAGTAGTACCGGGACAGCAACCTACGAGCAGTACTTC
CASSTGTATYEQYF
>TRBD1|TRBV5-1|.|TRBJ2-7
TGCGCCAGCAGGGGACAGAACAACTACGAGCAGTACTTC
CASRGQNNYEQYF
>TRBD2|TRBV9|.|TRBJ2-2
TGTGCCAGCAGCTCTCCGGGACTAGCGGGAGGGCCGGAGCTGTTTTTT
CASSSPGLAGGPELFF
>.|TRBV18|.|TRBJ1-4
TGTGCCAGCTCACCACAGGGGGCTAATGAAAAACTGTTTTTT
CASSPQGANEKLFF
>TRBD1|TRBV19|.|TRBJ2-1
TGTGCCAGTAGTATGGACAGGAGCTCCTACAATGAGCAGTTCTTC
CASSMDRSSYNEQFF
>.|TRBV27|.|TRBJ1-1
TGTGCCAGCAGTCCAAACAGGGAAAGGGTTGAAGCTTTCTTT
CASSPNRERVEAFF
>.|TRBV3-1/TRBV3-2|once|TRBJ2-7
TGTGCCAGCAGCAAGGGGAAATACGAGCAGTACTTC
CASSKGKYEQYF
>TRBD2|TRBV7-6|.|TRBJ2-3
TGTGCCAGCAGCTTAGCGCAGGGACTAGCGGGAGGGAGAGATACGCAGTATTTT
CASSLAQGLAGGRDTQYF
>.|TRBV10-3|.|TRBJ1-1
TGTGCCATCAGTGAGTCCGAGAGGGTGGCTTTCTTT
CAISESERVAFF
>TRBD2|TRBV11-2|.|TRBJ2-3
TGTGCCAGCAGCTCCCCCACTAGCGGGGGGGTTCAAGATACGCAGTATTTT
CASSSPTSGGVQDTQYF
>TRBD2|TRBV2|.|TRBJ2-7
TGTGCCAGCAGTGAATTGACTAGCGGGACGAGCGAGCAGTACTTC
CASSELTSGTSEQYF
>.|TRBV21-1|once|TRBJ1-3
TGTGCCAGCAGCAAACCGCCACAGAGAAACACCATATATTTT
CASSKPPQRNTIYF
>TRBD1|TRBV13|.|TRBJ2-7
TGTGCCAGCAGCAACAGGGGGCGCGAGCAGTACTTC
CASSNRGREQYF
>TRBD1|TRBV28|.|TRBJ2-7
TGTGCCAGCAGTTTCCGGGACAGGCGGTACGAGCAGTACTTC
CASSFRDRRYEQYF
>.|TRBV5-1|.|TRBJ2-3
TGCGCCAGCAGCTTGGGAGCGGCGAGCACAGATACGCAGTATTTT
CASSLGAASTDTQYF
>TRBD1|TRBV28|.|TRBJ1-1
TGTGCCAGCAGTCCATCAGGGGGAACTGAAGCTTTCTTT
CASSPSGGTEAFF
>.|TRBV6-5|.|TRBJ2-7
TGTGCCAGCAGTTACTCTCGTCTGCAGGCGCACTACGAGCAGTACTTC
CASSYSRLQAHYEQYF